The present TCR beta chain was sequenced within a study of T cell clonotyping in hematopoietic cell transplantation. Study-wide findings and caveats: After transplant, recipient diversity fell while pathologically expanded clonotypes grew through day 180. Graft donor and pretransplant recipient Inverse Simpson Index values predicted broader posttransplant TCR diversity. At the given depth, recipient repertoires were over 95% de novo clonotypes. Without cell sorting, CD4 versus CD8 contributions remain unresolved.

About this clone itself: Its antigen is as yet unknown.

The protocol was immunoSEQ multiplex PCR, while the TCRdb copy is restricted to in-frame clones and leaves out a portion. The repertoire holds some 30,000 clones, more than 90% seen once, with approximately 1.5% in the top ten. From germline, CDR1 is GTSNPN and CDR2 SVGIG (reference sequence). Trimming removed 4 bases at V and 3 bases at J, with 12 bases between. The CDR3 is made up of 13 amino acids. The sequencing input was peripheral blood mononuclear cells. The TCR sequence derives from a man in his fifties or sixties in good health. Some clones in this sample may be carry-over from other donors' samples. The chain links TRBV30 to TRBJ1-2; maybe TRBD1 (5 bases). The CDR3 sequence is CAWTSGTDYGYTF. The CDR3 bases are TGTGCCTGGACTTCCGGGACTGACTATGGCTACACCTTC.